A selection of T cell receptor beta chains follows, all from one sample in a study of graft-versus-host responses after intestinal transplantation. Some clones are missing from TCRdb's copy, which holds only in-frame ones; the method was immunoSEQ multiplex PCR. The table lists fewer than 20,000 clones, roughly 40% of them singletons. Sample: alloreactive CD4+ T cells from a mixed lymphocyte reaction culture, taken before intestinal transplant. These receptors came from a human patient who received an intestinal transplant. Each CDR3 is given without its conserved first and last residue.

v_gene	j_gene	CDR3aa
TRBV30	TRBJ1-2	AWSVPGGGGYT
TRBV7-2	TRBJ1-2	ASSLDAGGSFYGYT
TRBV29-1	TRBJ2-1	SVRWRLAGIYNEQF
TRBV11-3	TRBJ1-1	ASSLESGVGLKAF
TRBV19	TRBJ2-3	ASSIGGQGGTDTQY
TRBV19	TRBJ2-2	ASSTGWRKRTGELF
TRBV19	TRBJ1-6	ASSIGTGVNSPLH
TRBV7-2	TRBJ2-7	ASSDPGTGFMYEQY
TRBV7-8	TRBJ1-5	ASTPRREQPQH
TRBV4-1	TRBJ1-2	ASSQGEGDRVYGYT
TRBV12-5	TRBJ2-1	ASGPLAGSYNEQF
TRBV7-2	TRBJ2-1	ASSLGGVGEQF
TRBV19	TRBJ2-5	ASSIRGSGGTQY
TRBV5-6	TRBJ2-5	ASGQTSGGPKTQY
TRBV7-9	TRBJ2-5	ASSLAGGPETQY
TRBV30	TRBJ1-3	AWSVGRRNTIY
TRBV7-8	TRBJ1-2	ASSLRVLGEGYT
TRBV6-5	TRBJ2-5	ASSYVSGTSQETQY
TRBV5-1	TRBJ1-5	ASSNRGGNQPQH
TRBV6-5	TRBJ2-7	ASRRSGGAGNEQY
TRBV19	TRBJ2-7	ASSMGPGQDYEQY
TRBV11-2	TRBJ2-7	ASSLDREVEQY
TRBV6-5	TRBJ2-3	ASSHNPNTQY
TRBV11-3	TRBJ2-3	ASSLEGTSTDTQY
TRBV7-2	TRBJ2-1	ASSLGGTRGNEQF
TRBV18	TRBJ2-6	ASSVRPGANVLT
TRBV9	TRBJ2-3	ASSVMPRAGGTDTQY
TRBV18	TRBJ2-7	ASSIRQGAYEQY
TRBV25-1	TRBJ2-3	ASSVAGRNTDTQY
TRBV4-1	TRBJ2-1	ASSQDRGGWGRDNEQF
TRBV7-9	TRBJ2-5	ASSSTGKETQY
TRBV30	TRBJ1-1	AWSRDLGSEAF
TRBV25-1	TRBJ1-5	ASSEAGSWNQPQH
TRBV2	TRBJ1-4	ASSPTQRYEKLF
TRBV6-6	TRBJ1-2	ASSPGGGALGGYT
TRBV5-1	TRBJ2-7	ASSLTGPSYEQY
TRBV29-1	TRBJ1-3	SVATSSSGNTIY
TRBV23-1	TRBJ1-5	ASSQGTGTGLRSAQH
TRBV6-6	TRBJ1-2	ASSYSSEYGYT
TRBV6-1	TRBJ2-4	ASSDGSMVIQY
TRBV7-8	TRBJ2-7	ASSLARGGRTYEQY
TRBV5-1	TRBJ2-2	ASSRLVLSGELF
TRBV28	TRBJ1-3	ASSSGTRGNTIY
TRBV6-5	TRBJ1-1	ASSARTENTEAF
TRBV5-1	TRBJ1-4	ASSLERYTNEKLF